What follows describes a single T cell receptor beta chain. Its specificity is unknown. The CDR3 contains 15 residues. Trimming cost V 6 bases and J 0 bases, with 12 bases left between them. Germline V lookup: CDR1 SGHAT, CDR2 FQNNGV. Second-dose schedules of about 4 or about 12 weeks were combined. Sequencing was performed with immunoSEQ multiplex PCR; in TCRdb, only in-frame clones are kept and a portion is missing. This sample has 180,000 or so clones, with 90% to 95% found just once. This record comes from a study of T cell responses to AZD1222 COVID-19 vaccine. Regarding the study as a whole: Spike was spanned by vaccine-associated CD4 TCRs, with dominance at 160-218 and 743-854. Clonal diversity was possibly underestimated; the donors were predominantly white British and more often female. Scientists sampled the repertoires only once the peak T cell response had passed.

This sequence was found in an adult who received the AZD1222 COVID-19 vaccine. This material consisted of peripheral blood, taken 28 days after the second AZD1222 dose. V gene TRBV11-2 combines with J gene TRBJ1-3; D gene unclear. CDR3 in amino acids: CASSPRAYSGNTIYF. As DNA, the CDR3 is TGTGCCAGCAGTCCACGTGCGTACTCTGGAAACACCATATATTTT. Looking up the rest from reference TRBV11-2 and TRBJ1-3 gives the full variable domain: EAGVAQSPRYKIIEKRQSVAFWCNPISGHATLYWYQQILGQGPKLLIQFQNNGVVDDSQLPKDRFSAERLKGVDSTLKIQPAKLEDSAVYLCASSPRAYSGNTIYFGEGSWLTVV.